Sequencing of this T cell receptor beta chain was carried out in a study of breast tumors, draining lymph nodes, adjacent tissues. Study outcomes and limitations: Tumors had less TCR diversity than lymph nodes, more than nontumor tissue. The data were judged consistent with most tumor T cells coming from lymph node and expanding in tumor.

TCRdb redid the calling of the multiplex PCR reads with MiXCR, one entry per CDR3 protein. The sample records about 14,000 distinct CDR3 sequences, around 55% being singletons. Note on this clonotype: What it recognizes is unknown.

This TCR was recovered from a female donor with breast cancer. Some clones in this sample may be carry-over from other donors' samples. Sequences were obtained from tumor-adjacent breast tissue.

CDR3 amino acids: CASSLSGYGTYEQYF. CDR3 DNA sequence: TGTGCCAGCAGTTTATCTGGGTATGGGACCTACGAGCAGTACTTC. V usage is TRBV27 and J usage is TRBJ2-7, with no clear D. The V and J ends lost 0 bases and 2 bases respectively, with 11 bases between them. Germline V gives CDR1 MNHEY, CDR2 SMNVEV (reference sequence). CDR3 size: 15 residues.